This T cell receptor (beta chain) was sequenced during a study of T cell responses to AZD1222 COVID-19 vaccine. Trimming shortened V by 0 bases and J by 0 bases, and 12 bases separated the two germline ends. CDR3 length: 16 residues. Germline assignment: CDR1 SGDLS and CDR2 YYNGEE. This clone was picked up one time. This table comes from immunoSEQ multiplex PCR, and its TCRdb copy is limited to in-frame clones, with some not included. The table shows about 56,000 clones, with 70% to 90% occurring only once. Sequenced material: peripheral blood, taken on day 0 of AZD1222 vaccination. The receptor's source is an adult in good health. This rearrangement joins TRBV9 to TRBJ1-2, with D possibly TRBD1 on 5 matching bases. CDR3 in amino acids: CASSVVTAKANYGYTF. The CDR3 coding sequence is TGTGCCAGCAGCGTAGTGACAGCTAAGGCTAACTATGGCTACACCTTC. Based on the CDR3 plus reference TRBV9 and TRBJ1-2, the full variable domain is DSGVTQTPKHLITATGQRVTLRCSPRSGDLSVYWYQQSLDQGLQFLIQYYNGEERAKGNILERFSAQQFPDLHSELNLSSLELGDSALYFCASSVVTAKANYGYTFGSGTRLTVV.